One and the same sample provided the 14 T cell receptor beta chains below, sequenced in a study of cytomegalovirus exposure and HLA in healthy donors. PCR was performed using 60 Vbeta and 13 Jbeta primers. The repertoire was sequenced with immunoSEQ multiplex PCR; TCRdb's copy has only in-frame clones and lacks some. Of about 160,000 clones listed, under 90% are singletons. Specimen: PBMCs. The source is a man aged 18 to 30 in good health and CMV-seronegative.

In regard to this clone: The same CDR3 also results from other DNA sequences found in this sample. The gene calls are TRBV18 and TRBJ1-3, with a weak D call TRBD1 (6 bases). This CDR3 is 14 amino acids long. Deletions cut 2 bases from V and 1 base from J, with 6 bases between. Germline V gene sequence: CDR1 KGHSH, CDR2 LQKENI. Here the CDR3 reads CASSPTGSGNTIYF. CDR3 coding DNA: TGTGCCAGCTCACCAACAGGGTCTGGAAACACCATATATTTT.

V usage is TRBV14 and J usage is TRBJ2-7, with 16 nucleotides matching TRBD2. The CDR3 has 17 residues. The V gene end was trimmed by 4 bases and the J gene end by 6 bases; junction bases not matched to a gene: 9. Germline-derived CDR1 and CDR2 are SGHDN and FVKESK. CDR3 protein: CASSPQPGTSGRGEQYF. The CDR3 nucleotides read TGTGCCAGCAGCCCCCAACCCGGGACTAGCGGGAGGGGCGAGCAGTACTTC.

The chain combines TRBV19 with TRBJ1-4, with TRBD1 matching 8 bases. Per germline, CDR1 LNHDA and CDR2 SQIVND (reference sequence). With 7 bases clipped from V and 4 bases from J, the junction kept 2 bases outside the gene matches. CDR3 length: 13 residues. This CDR3 is CASTDRVNEKLFF. CDR3 bases: TGTGCCAGTACGGACAGGGTTAATGAAAAACTGTTTTTT.

This clone was recorded once. The rearrangement uses TRBV4-3 and TRBJ1-4; 12 positions match TRBD1. V shed 0 bases and J 5 bases; nucleotides not matched to a gene: 19. The CDR3 length is 22 residues. Germline assignment: CDR1 LGHNA and CDR2 YSLEER. The CDR3 sequence is CASSQDPGQGARSLAINEKLFF. CDR3 sequence (DNA): TGCGCCAGCAGCCAAGACCCGGGACAGGGGGCGCGCAGCCTCGCCATAAATGAAAAACTGTTTTTT.

This sequence joins TRBV29-1 and TRBJ2-7, with 9 bases lining up with TRBD1. Germline CDR1 reads SQVTM; CDR2 reads ANQGSEA. The CDR3 extends over 15 amino acids. V shed 5 bases and J 3 bases; nucleotides not matched to a gene: 11. CDR3 loop: CSVLRTGEENYEQYF. The CDR3 DNA reads TGCAGCGTTCTTCGGACAGGGGAGGAAAACTACGAGCAGTACTTC.

The chain combines TRBV5-4 with TRBJ2-7; 7 bases align to TRBD1. Germline assignment: CDR1 SGHNT and CDR2 YYREEE (reference sequence). Losses at the gene ends were 3 bases for V and 1 base for J; bases not matched to a gene: 4. This CDR3 has 14 residues. CDR3 residues: CASSSGDSSYEQYF. The CDR3 DNA reads as TGTGCCAGCAGCTCTGGGGACAGTTCCTACGAGCAGTACTTC.

The chain joins TRBV7-2 to TRBJ2-2, with a possible D match to TRBD1 (6 bases). The CDR3 length is 15 residues. The V end lost 4 bases, the J end lost 5 bases, and 14 bases lay between the germline ends. Germline CDR1 is SGHTA and CDR2 is FQGNSA. The CDR3 nucleotides read TGTGCCAGCAGCTACAGGGTCGTTTCGACCGGGGAGCTGTTTTTT. As protein: CASSYRVVSTGELFF.

The genes are TRBV29-1 and TRBJ2-7, with 8 bases that match TRBD1. The CDR3 has 13 amino acids. V lost 4 bases, J lost 5 bases, and 7 bases stayed unmatched. CDR1 is SQVTM, CDR2 ANQGSEA, per germline. The DNA of the CDR3 is TGCAGCGTTGGGGCGCAGGGGGCCCACGAGCAGTACTTC. Amino acids: CSVGAQGAHEQYF.

The V gene is TRBV28, the J gene TRBJ2-2; 8 bases align to TRBD1. The CDR3 runs 15 residues. Germline V gene sequence: CDR1 MDHEN, CDR2 SYDVKM. V trimming: 7 bases; J trimming: 5 bases; junction bases outside the gene matches: 9. For the CDR3, the DNA is TGTGCCAGCACTCTAGGGGGACAGGAGACCGGGGAGCTGTTTTTT. Translated: CASTLGGQETGELFF. The full variable domain, its missing parts supplied by reference TRBV28 and TRBJ2-2, is DVKVTQSSRYLVKRTGEKVFLECVQDMDHENMFWYRQDPGLGLRLIYFSYDVKMKEKGDIPEGYSVSREKKERFSLILESASTNQTSMYLCASTLGGQETGELFFGEGSRLTVL.

V gene TRBV5-4 combines with J gene TRBJ2-1; D is uncertain. The germline V gene has CDR1 SGHNT and CDR2 YYREEE (reference sequence). V lost 4 bases and J lost 0, with 11 bases in between. The CDR3 is 15 residues long. This CDR3 is CASSPAVFSYNEQFF. In DNA form, the CDR3 reads TGTGCCAGCAGCCCCGCGGTATTCTCCTACAATGAGCAGTTCTTC.

This chain links TRBV11-1 with TRBJ2-5; 8 bases fit TRBD2. The tail of the sequence fits TRBJ2-7 better, so the J call may be wrong. This CDR3 is built from 14 residues. Germline loops: CDR1 SGHAT, CDR2 FQDESV (reference sequence). This CDR3 reads CASSLGTSIYEQYF. The DNA of the CDR3 is TGTGCCAGCAGCTTGGGGACTAGTATCTACGAGCAGTACTTC.

The V gene is TRBV5-1, the J gene TRBJ1-1; 9 positions agree with TRBD1. The CDR3 totals 15 residues. Trimming cost V 4 bases and J 5 bases; bases outside gene matches: 9. The germline V gene encodes CDR1 SGHRS and CDR2 YFSETQ. The CDR3 DNA sequence: TGCGCCAGCAGCCCATCGTGGACAGGGGTTACTGAAGCTTTCTTT. Translation: CASSPSWTGVTEAFF.

A note on this clone: Other DNA variants within this sample encode the same CDR3. The chain combines TRBV5-1 with TRBJ2-3, with TRBD2 matching 7 bases. The CDR3 loop spans 15 amino acids. CDR1 and CDR2 (germline): SGHRS, YFSETQ. The trim removed 0 bases at V and 1 base at J, leaving 2 bases unmatched. The CDR3 protein is CASSLGAGGTDTQYF. In DNA, the CDR3 is TGCGCCAGCAGCTTGGGTGCGGGGGGCACAGATACGCAGTATTTT.

This clone is a singleton in its sample. An end of the junction does not agree with germline; a read error may underlie this. The chain recombines TRBV7-9 with TRBJ2-2; D is tentatively TRBD1 or TRBD2 (6 bases each). The CDR3 loop spans 16 amino acids. The germline CDR1 and CDR2 sequences are SEHNR and FQNEAQ (reference sequence). CDR3 sequence: CSSSLLAGGQIGELFF. CDR3 DNA: TGTTCCAGCAGCTTACTAGCTGGGGGCCAAATCGGGGAGCTGTTTTTT.